Following are 7 T cell receptor beta chains from one sample sequenced in a study of blood T cell repertoires in COVID-19. Measured with immunoSEQ multiplex PCR; TCRdb has only the in-frame clones, and not every one. The sample includes tens of thousands of clones, around 80% of them seen just once. Sequences were obtained from peripheral blood. These receptors all stem from an elderly woman with acute or convalescent COVID-19.

The sample holds one count of this clone. V gene TRBV6-2 or TRBV6-3 combines with J gene TRBJ2-1, with TRBD2 matching over 7 bases. From germline, CDR1 is MNHEY and CDR2 SVGEGT. V lost 2 bases and J lost 9; bases outside the gene matches: 10. This CDR3 comprises 15 residues. The CDR3 nucleotides read TGTGCCAGCAGTTACGGGGGACTACCCCTAGGTGAGCAGTTCTTC. Protein product: CASSYGGLPLGEQFF.

This clone was seen a handful of times. This sequence joins TRBV19 and TRBJ2-2; TRBD1 matches at 9 bases. J lost 9 bases, V lost 5 bases, and 7 bases had no gene match. The CDR3 consists of 14 residues. Germline CDR1 and CDR2: LNHDA and SQIVND (reference sequence). For the CDR3, the DNA is TGTGCCAGTAGTGGGGACAGGGCCTCGTGGGAGCTGTTTTTT. Its translation: CASSGDRASWELFF.

The chain couples TRBV3-1 (or the pseudogene TRBV3-2) to TRBJ2-1; D is uncertain. The V end lost 4 bases, the J end lost 8 bases, and 9 bases lay between the germline ends. CDR1 LGHDT and CDR2 YNNKEL come from the germline V gene (reference sequence). This CDR3 comprises 12 residues. The CDR3 DNA sequence: TGTGCCAGCAGCCCCTCAGTGTATGAGCAGTTCTTC. It codes for CASSPSVYEQFF.

For the CDR3, the DNA is TGTGCCACCATTACCGTTGGACAGTACCTTTATGGCTACACCTTC. Its protein product is CATITVGQYLYGYTF. This rearrangement joins TRBV15 to TRBJ1-2; D possibly corresponds to TRBD1 (6 bases). CDR1 and CDR2 (germline): LNHNV, YYDKDF (reference sequence). The length of the CDR3 is 15 residues. Trimming pared 7 bases from V and 5 bases from J, leaving 20 bases between.

V gene TRBV6-1 combines with J gene TRBJ1-2; TRBD1 is a possible D gene (5 bases). The V and J ends lost 2 bases and 10 bases respectively, with 11 bases between them. The CDR3 has 12 residues. In germline, CDR1 is MNHNS, CDR2 SASEGT. CDR3: CASSEWGGDYTF. DNA of the CDR3: TGTGCCAGCAGTGAATGGGGGGGGGACTACACCTTC.

The chain employs TRBV3-1 (or the pseudogene TRBV3-2) and TRBJ2-2, with 9 bases matching TRBD2. The J segment lost 6 bases and the V segment lost 3 bases, leaving 5 bases of the junction unmatched. Germline values: CDR1 LGHDT, CDR2 YNNKEL (reference sequence). The CDR3 sequence is 15 residues long. The CDR3 nucleotides read TGTGCCAGCAGCCATCAGGGACTAGCAGCCGGGGAGCTGTTTTTT. This translates into CASSHQGLAAGELFF.

The chain uses TRBV5-1 and TRBJ1-2; D unresolved. The CDR3 is made up of 15 amino acids. V shed 2 bases and J shed 2 bases, with 13 bases lying between them. Germline CDR1 SGHRS, CDR2 YFSETQ. The CDR3 is CASSLIQANNYGYTF. For the CDR3, the DNA is TGCGCCAGCAGCTTAATTCAGGCCAACAACTATGGCTACACCTTC.